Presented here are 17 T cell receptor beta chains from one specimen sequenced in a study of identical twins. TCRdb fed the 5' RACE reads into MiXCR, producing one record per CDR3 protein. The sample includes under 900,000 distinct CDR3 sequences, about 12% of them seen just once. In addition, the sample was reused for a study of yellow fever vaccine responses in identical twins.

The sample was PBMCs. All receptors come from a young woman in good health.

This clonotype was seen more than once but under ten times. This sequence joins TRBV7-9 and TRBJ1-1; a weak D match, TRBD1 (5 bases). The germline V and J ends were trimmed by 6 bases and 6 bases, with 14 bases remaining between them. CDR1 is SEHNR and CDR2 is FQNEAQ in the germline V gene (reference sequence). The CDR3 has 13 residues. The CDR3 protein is CASSWQGVAEAFF. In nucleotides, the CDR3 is TGTGCCAGCAGTTGGCAGGGCGTTGCTGAAGCTTTCTTT.

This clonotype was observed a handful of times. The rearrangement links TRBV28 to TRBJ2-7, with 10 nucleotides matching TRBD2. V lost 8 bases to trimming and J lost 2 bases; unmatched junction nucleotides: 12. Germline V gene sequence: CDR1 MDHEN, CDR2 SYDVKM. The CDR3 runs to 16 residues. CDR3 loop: CASRPGGLATTYEQYF. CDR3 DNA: TGTGCCAGCCGCCCCGGGGGACTAGCGACGACCTACGAGCAGTACTTC.

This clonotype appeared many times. CDR3 in DNA: TGCGCCAGCAGCCAAGACCGCGGGAGCAATGAGCAGTTCTTC. This translates into CASSQDRGSNEQFF. The rearrangement joins TRBV4-1 to TRBJ2-1; 7 bases are a match to TRBD2. Per germline, CDR1 MGHRA and CDR2 YSYEKL. The CDR3 is 14 amino acids. V gave up 0 bases and J gave up 6 bases; unmatched junction bases: 2.

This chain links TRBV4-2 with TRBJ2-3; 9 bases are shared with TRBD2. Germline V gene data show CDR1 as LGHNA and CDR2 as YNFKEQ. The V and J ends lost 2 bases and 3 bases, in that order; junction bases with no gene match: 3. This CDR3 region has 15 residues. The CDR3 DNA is TGTGCCAGCAGCCAAAATAGCGGGGGAACAGATACGCAGTATTTT. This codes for CASSQNSGGTDTQYF.

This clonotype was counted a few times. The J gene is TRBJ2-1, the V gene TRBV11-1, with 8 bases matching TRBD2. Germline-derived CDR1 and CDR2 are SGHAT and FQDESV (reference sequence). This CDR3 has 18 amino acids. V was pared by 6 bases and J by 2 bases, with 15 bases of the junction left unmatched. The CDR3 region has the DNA TGTGCCAGCAGACGTCCCCTTAGCGGGGATCTAACCTACAATGAGCAGTTCTTC. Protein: CASRRPLSGDLTYNEQFF.

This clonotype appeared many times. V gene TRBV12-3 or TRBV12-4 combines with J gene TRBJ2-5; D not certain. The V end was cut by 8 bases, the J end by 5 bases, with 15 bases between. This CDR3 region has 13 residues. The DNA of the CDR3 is TGTGCCAGCCGTCCACATTCGGCGGAGACCCAGTACTTC. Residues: CASRPHSAETQYF.

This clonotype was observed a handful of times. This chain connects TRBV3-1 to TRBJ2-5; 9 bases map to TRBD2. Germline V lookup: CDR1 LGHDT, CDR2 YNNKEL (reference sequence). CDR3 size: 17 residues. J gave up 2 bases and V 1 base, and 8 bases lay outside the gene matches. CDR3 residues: CASSQGGLAGNQETQYF. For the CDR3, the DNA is TGTGCCAGCAGCCAAGGGGGCCTAGCGGGAAATCAAGAGACCCAGTACTTC.

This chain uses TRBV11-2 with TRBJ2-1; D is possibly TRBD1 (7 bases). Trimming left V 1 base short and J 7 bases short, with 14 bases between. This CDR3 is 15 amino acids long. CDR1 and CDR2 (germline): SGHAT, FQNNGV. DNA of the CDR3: TGTGCCAGCAGCTTAGGCCAGGGGGACTCGAATGAGCAGTTCTTC. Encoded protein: CASSLGQGDSNEQFF.

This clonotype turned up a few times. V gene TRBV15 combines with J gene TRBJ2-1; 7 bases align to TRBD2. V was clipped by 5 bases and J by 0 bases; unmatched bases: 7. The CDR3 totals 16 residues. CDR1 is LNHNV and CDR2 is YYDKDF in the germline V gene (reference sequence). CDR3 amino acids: CATSPRAGSSYNEQFF. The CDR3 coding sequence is TGTGCCACCAGCCCGAGAGCGGGGAGCTCCTACAATGAGCAGTTCTTC.

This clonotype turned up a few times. Written as DNA, the CDR3 is TGCAGTGCCTGGGGACCTCCTGGCTACACCTTC. This translates into CSAWGPPGYTF. This chain connects TRBV20-1 to TRBJ1-2; D perhaps matches TRBD1 (5 bases). The CDR3 extends over 11 amino acids. Germline V gives CDR1 DFQATT, CDR2 SNEGSKA (reference sequence). Trimming removed 6 bases at V and 7 bases at J, with 12 bases between.

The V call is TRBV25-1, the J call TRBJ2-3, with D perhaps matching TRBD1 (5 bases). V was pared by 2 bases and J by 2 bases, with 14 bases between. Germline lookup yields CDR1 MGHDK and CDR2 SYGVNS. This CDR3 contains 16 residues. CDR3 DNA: TGTGCCAGCAGTGAAGTCGGATGGGGCCCCACAGATACGCAGTATTTT. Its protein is CASSEVGWGPTDTQYF. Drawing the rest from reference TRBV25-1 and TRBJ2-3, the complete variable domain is EADIYQTPRYLVIGTGKKITLECSQTMGHDKMYWYQQDPGMELHLIHYSYGVNSTEKGDLSSESTVSRIRTEHFPLTLESARPSHTSQYLCASSEVGWGPTDTQYFGPGTRLTVL.

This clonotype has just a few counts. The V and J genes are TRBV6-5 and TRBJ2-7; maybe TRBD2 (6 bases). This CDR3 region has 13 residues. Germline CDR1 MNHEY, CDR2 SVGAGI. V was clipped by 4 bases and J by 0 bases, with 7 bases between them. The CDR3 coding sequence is TGTGCCAGCAGTTCGACTAGCTCCTACGAGCAGTACGTC. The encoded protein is CASSSTSSYEQYV.

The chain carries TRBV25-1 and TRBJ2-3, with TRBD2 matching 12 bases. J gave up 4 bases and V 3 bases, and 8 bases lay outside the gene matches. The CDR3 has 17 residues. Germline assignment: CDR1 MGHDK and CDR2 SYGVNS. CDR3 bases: TGTGCCAGCAGTGACGATCTCCCTAGCGGGAGGGCAGATACGCAGTATTTT. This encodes CASSDDLPSGRADTQYF.

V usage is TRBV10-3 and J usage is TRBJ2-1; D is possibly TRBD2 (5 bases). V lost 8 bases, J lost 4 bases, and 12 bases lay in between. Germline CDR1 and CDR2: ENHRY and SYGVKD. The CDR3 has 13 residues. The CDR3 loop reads CAISERSYNEQFF. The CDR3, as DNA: TGTGCCATCTCAGAGCGGAGTTACAATGAGCAGTTCTTC.

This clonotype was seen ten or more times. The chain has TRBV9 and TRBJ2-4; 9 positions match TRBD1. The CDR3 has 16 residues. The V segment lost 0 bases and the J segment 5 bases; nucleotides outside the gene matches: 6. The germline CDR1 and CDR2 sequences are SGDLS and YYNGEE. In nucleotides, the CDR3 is TGTGCCAGCAGCGTAGCTCTGGGACAGGGTGAAAACATTCAGTACTTC. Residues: CASSVALGQGENIQYF.

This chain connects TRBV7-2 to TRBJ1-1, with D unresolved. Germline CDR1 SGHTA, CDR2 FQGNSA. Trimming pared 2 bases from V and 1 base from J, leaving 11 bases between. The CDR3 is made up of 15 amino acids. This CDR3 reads CASSLSGHPNTEAFF. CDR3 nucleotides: TGTGCCAGCAGCTTATCTGGCCACCCGAACACTGAAGCTTTCTTT.

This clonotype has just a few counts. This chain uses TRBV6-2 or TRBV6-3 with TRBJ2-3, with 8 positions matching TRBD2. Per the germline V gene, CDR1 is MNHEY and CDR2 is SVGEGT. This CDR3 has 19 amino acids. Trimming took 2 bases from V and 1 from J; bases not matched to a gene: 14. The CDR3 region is CASSYPISRRGAGTDTQYF. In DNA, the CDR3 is TGTGCCAGCAGTTACCCCATCTCTCGGCGGGGGGCCGGCACAGATACGCAGTATTTT.